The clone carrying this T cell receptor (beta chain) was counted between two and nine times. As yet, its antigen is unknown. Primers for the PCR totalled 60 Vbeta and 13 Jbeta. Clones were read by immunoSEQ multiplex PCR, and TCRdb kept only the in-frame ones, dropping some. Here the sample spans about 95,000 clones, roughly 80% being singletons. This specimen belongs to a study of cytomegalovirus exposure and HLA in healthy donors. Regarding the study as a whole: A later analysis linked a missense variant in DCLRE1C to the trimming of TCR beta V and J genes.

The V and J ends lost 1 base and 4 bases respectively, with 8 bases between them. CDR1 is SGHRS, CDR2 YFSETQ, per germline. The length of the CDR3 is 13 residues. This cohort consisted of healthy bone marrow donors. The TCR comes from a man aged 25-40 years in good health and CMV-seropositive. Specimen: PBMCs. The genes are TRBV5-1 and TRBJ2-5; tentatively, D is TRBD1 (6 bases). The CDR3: CASSLRGGETQYF. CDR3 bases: TGCGCCAGCAGCTTGAGAGGGGGAGAGACCCAGTACTTC.